This T cell receptor (beta chain) was captured by sequencing in a study of shared clonotypes between healthy human individuals. Assay used: immunoSEQ multiplex PCR; TCRdb lists only in-frame clones, some missing. The sample gives some 980,000 clones, about 80% of which show up once; about 1.5% is in the top ten. Comments on this clone: What it binds is unknown.

Study-wide points: Specimens sampled were limited to blood, with tissue repertoires likely differing. Compared with memory subsets, naive subsets generally had larger estimated richness. Clonotype sharing levels among donors were expected to vary with sequencing depth.

The V end lost 1 base, the J end lost 2 bases, and 9 bases lay between the germline ends. This CDR3 spans 15 amino acids. In germline, CDR1 is LGHNA, CDR2 YSLEER. The sample comprised memory CD4+ T cells sorted from blood. This sample's subset: CD45RA-negative fraction. This rearrangement joins TRBV4-3 to TRBJ1-5; no clear D gene. The clonotype comes from a man in his late teens or twenties in good health. CDR3 sequence: CASSQAPSGNQPQHF. The CDR3 DNA sequence: TGCGCCAGCAGCCAAGCTCCTTCGGGCAATCAGCCCCAGCATTTT.